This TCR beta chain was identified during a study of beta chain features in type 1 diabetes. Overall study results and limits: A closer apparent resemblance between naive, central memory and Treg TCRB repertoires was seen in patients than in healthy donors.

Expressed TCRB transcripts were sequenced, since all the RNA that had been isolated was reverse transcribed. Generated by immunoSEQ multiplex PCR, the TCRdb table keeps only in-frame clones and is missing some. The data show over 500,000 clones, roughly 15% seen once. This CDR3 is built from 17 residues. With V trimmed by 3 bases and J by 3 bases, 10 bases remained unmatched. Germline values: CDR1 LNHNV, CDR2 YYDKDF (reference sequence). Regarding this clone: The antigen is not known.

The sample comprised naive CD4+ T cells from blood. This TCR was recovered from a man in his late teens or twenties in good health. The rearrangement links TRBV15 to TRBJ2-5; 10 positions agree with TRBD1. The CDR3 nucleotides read TGTGCCACCAGCAGGGGCACGGCCGGGACAGGGGAAGAGACCCAGTACTTC. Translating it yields CATSRGTAGTGEETQYF. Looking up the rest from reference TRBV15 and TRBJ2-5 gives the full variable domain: DAMVIQNPRYQVTQFGKPVTLSCSQTLNHNVMYWYQQKSSQAPKLLFHYYDKDFNNEADTPDNFQSRRPNTSFCFLDIRSPGLGDTAMYLCATSRGTAGTGEETQYFGPGTRLLVL.